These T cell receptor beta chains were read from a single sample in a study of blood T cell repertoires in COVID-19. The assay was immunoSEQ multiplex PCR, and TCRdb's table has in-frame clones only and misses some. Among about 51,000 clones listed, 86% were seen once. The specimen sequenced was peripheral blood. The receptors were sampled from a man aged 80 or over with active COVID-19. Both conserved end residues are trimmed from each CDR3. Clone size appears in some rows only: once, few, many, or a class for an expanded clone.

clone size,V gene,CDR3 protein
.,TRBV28,ASSSVGGGEREAF
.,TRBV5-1,ASSWGQGVNYGYT
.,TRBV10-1,ASSRTGLQETQY
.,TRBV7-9,ASSFRQGDYGYT
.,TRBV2,ATRPTGGQGEQY
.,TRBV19,ASSSILLAGGPSNEQF
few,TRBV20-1,SASVGANQPQH
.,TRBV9,ASSVGGTSNEQF
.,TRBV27,ASSSIAGVSTDTQY
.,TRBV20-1,SASHPGYRTDTQY
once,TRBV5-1,ASSLGWTVGTSYEQY
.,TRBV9,ASSGTSGSLHEQY
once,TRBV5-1,ASNPPGRSYEQY
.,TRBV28,ASSGEGGDYGYT
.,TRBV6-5,ASRARNQPQH
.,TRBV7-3,ASSPLAPLLAGGTDTQY
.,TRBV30,AWGDRTQETQY
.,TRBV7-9,ASSLGSTRGQF
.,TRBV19,ASSMGLSEAF
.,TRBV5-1,ASSLGGSTEAF
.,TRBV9,ASSAGLAGLGETQY
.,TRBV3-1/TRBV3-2,ASSPTRQGAANYGYT
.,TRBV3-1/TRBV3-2,ASSATSRNTGELF
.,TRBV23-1,ASGTGGFPNEKLF
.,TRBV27,ASRIHGTSGNEQF
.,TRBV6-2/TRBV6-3,ASSLGHRHNEQF
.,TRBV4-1,ASSLTTENTGELF
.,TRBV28,ASSFSRVRRRETQY
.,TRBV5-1,ASSLLSRDRVGGYT
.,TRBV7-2,ASSLVRTNYGYT
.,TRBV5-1,ASSVSGTSGSSYEQY
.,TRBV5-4,ASRSSSGSREQY
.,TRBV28,ASSLLGGGSYEKLF
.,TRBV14,ASSHVQAVKKLF
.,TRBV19,ASSLAGGFTGELF
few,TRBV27,ASSLSLGNTIY
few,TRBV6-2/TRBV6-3,ASSYGGLAGGPGREQY
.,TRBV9,ASSVSLAGGYNEQF
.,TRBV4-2,ASSQDPRPFTDTQY
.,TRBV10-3,AISASGQGGSTLTGVMNEQF
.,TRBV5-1,ASSPTGYNEQF
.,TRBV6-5,ASSSSASLYNEQF
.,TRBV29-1,SARALSGAQY
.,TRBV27,ASSLSEGAWTETQY
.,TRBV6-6,ASSYSPDYNEQF
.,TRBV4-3,ASSLPKLHYLNRTNQPQH
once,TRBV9,ASSVDSRNTEAF
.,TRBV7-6,ASSLLASLTDTQY
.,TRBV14,ASSLGLAGEQF
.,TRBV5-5,ASSLTEMYEQY
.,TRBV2,ASSERGGWLDNEQF